Below, 24 T cell receptor beta chains from the same sample are listed, as sequenced in a study of T cells in Graves' hyperthyroidism and ophthalmopathy. RNA transcripts were the template for amplifying TCR beta CDR3 regions. An initial round of RT-PCR targeting the TCR CDR3 relied on the HTBI primer set. In TCRdb, the multiplex PCR reads were re-called with MiXCR into one record per CDR3 protein. Of more than 600,000 distinct CDR3 sequences in the sample, 16% were seen once. The sample consisted of blood. Every receptor here comes from a man aged 18 to 30 with Graves' hyperthyroidism.

This clonotype was observed a few times. The rearrangement links TRBV7-9 to TRBJ2-2; 7 nucleotides match TRBD1. This CDR3 spans 16 amino acids. Germline CDR1 reads SEHNR; CDR2 reads FQNEAQ (reference sequence). The V and J ends lost 3 bases and 3 bases, in that order; junction bases with no gene match: 7. CDR3 loop: CASSFTGTVDTGELFF. In DNA form, the CDR3 reads TGTGCCAGCAGCTTTACAGGGACAGTGGACACCGGGGAGCTGTTTTTT.

This clonotype came up a few times. V usage is TRBV5-1 and J usage is TRBJ1-3; D call uncertain. Germline CDR1 reads SGHRS; CDR2 reads YFSETQ. The CDR3 spans 13 residues. Trimming cost V 2 bases and J 4 bases, with 7 bases left between them. This CDR3 reads CASSFGTGNTIYF. In nucleotides, the CDR3 is TGCGCCAGCAGCTTCGGTACAGGAAACACCATATATTTT. Full variable domain (remainder filled in from reference TRBV5-1 and TRBJ1-3): KAGVTQTPRYLIKTRGQQVTLSCSPISGHRSVSWYQQTPGQGLQFLFEYFSETQRNKGNFPGRFSGRQFSNSRSEMNVSTLELGDSALYLCASSFGTGNTIYFGEGSWLTVV.

This rearrangement joins TRBV7-8 to TRBJ2-5; TRBD2 is a possible D gene (5 bases). The CDR3 length is 16 residues. Trimming removed 5 bases at V and 5 bases at J, with 21 bases between. The germline V gene encodes CDR1 SGHVS and CDR2 FQNEAQ. The DNA for the CDR3 is TGTGCCAGCAGCCAGTTGGAGCAAGCGGTGGCGGAGACCCAGTACTTC. It specifies CASSQLEQAVAETQYF.

The chain is built from TRBV15 and TRBJ2-1; 7 nucleotides line up with TRBD1. V lost 1 base, J lost 3 bases, and 6 bases stayed unmatched. Germline V gene data show CDR1 as LNHNV and CDR2 as YYDKDF (reference sequence). This CDR3 has 16 residues. CDR3 loop: CATSRVTGVVYNEQFF. The CDR3 DNA reads as TGTGCCACCAGCAGAGTAACAGGGGTGGTCTACAATGAGCAGTTCTTC. The full variable domain, completed using reference TRBV15 and TRBJ2-1, is DAMVIQNPRYQVTQFGKPVTLSCSQTLNHNVMYWYQQKSSQAPKLLFHYYDKDFNNEADTPDNFQSRRPNTSFCFLDIRSPGLGDTAMYLCATSRVTGVVYNEQFFGPGTRLTVL.

There are a few counts of this clonotype. The chain joins TRBV20-1 to TRBJ2-5; TRBD2 matches at 8 bases. The CDR3 extends over 12 amino acids. In germline, CDR1 is DFQATT, CDR2 SNEGSKA (reference sequence). CDR3 nucleotide sequence: TGCGTAAGCGGGAGAGGGAAAGAGACCCAGTACTTC. Its translation: CVSGRGKETQYF.

The sample holds many counts of this clonotype. In DNA form, the CDR3 reads TGTGCCAGCAGTTTGAACGGGAGGTCCGAGCAGTACTTC. It specifies CASSLNGRSEQYF. V and J are TRBV12-3 or TRBV12-4 and TRBJ2-7, with TRBD2 matching 7 bases. The CDR3 is 13 residues long. Losses at the gene ends were 3 bases for V and 6 bases for J; bases not matched to a gene: 5.

J is TRBJ2-7 and V is TRBV11-3, with 12 bases identical to TRBD2. V lost 3 bases, J lost 4 bases, and 4 bases stayed unmatched. Germline V gives CDR1 SGHNT, CDR2 YENEEA. The CDR3 sequence is 15 residues long. Here the CDR3 reads CASSFRTSGIYEQYF. Written as DNA, the CDR3 is TGTGCCAGCAGCTTTCGGACTAGCGGGATTTACGAGCAGTACTTC.

In this sample, this clonotype turned up many times. This sequence joins TRBV27 and TRBJ1-1, with 9 bases lining up with TRBD1. This CDR3 contains 16 residues. Germline V gives CDR1 MNHEY, CDR2 SMNVEV (reference sequence). Trimming cost V 5 bases and J 3 bases; bases outside gene matches: 10. The CDR3 nucleotides read TGTGCCAGCAGTCCAATACAGGGGGCTGGAGACACTGAAGCTTTCTTT. Translating it yields CASSPIQGAGDTEAFF.

In this sample, this clonotype turned up many times. V and J are TRBV11-3 and TRBJ2-3; a possible D gene is TRBD1 (5 bases). V was clipped by 4 bases and J by 2 bases, with 13 bases between them. This CDR3 is built from 15 residues. CDR1 and CDR2 from the germline V gene are SGHNT and YENEEA. CDR3 bases: TGTGCCAGCAGCTCCAACCGACAGTCCACAGATACGCAGTATTTT. Translated: CASSSNRQSTDTQYF.

This clonotype was found many times. V is TRBV28 and J is TRBJ2-7; D is ambiguous. V was cut by 7 bases and J by 1 base, with 8 bases left in between. The CDR3 sequence is 12 residues long. Germline V gene sequence: CDR1 MDHEN, CDR2 SYDVKM. CDR3 nucleotides: TGTGCCAGCACCGCCGAGTCCTACGAGCAGTACTTC. Residues: CASTAESYEQYF.

This clonotype has just a few counts. The CDR3: CATRAYGGNEQFF. In nucleotides, the CDR3 is TGTGCCACCAGGGCGTACGGGGGCAATGAGCAGTTCTTC. The V and J genes are TRBV15 and TRBJ2-1; TRBD2 might be the D (6 bases). Between the trimmed V and J ends, which lost 6 bases and 6 bases, there was a span of 12 bases. Germline loops: CDR1 LNHNV, CDR2 YYDKDF (reference sequence). The length of the CDR3 is 13 residues.

In this sample, this clonotype turned up many times. The chain recombines TRBV28 with TRBJ2-3; 10 nucleotides agree with TRBD1. The CDR3 has 16 residues. V lost 6 bases to trimming and J lost 4 bases; unmatched junction nucleotides: 10. Germline V gene lookup returns CDR1 MDHEN and CDR2 SYDVKM. CDR3 sequence: CASRPQTGGLPDTQYF. The CDR3 bases are TGTGCCAGCAGACCCCAGACAGGGGGCTTACCAGATACGCAGTATTTT.

V is TRBV30 and J is TRBJ2-2; D remains ambiguous. This CDR3 has 13 residues. Trimming took 2 bases from V and 3 from J, leaving 7 bases between them. Looked up from germline, CDR1 is GTSNPN and CDR2 is SVGIG (reference sequence). The CDR3 region has the DNA TGTGCCTGGAGTTGGACCCACACCGGGGAGCTGTTTTTT. Its protein is CAWSWTHTGELFF.

This clonotype was observed many times. V gene TRBV27 combines with J gene TRBJ2-7; 8 bases map to TRBD1. With 5 bases clipped from V and 3 bases from J, the junction kept 9 bases outside the gene matches. The V gene's germline CDR1 is MNHEY and CDR2 SMNVEV (reference sequence). The CDR3 totals 15 residues. CDR3 in amino acids: CASSPGTGSFYEQYF. CDR3 in DNA: TGTGCCAGCAGTCCCGGGACAGGTTCCTTCTACGAGCAGTACTTC.

This clonotype was seen a few times. The chain joins TRBV14 to TRBJ2-3; D is uncertain. Germline lookup yields CDR1 SGHDN and CDR2 FVKESK. The CDR3 totals 13 residues. Deletions cut 4 bases from V and 10 bases from J, with 15 bases between. The CDR3 sequence: CASSLGWSQAQYF. DNA of the CDR3: TGTGCCAGCAGCCTAGGCTGGTCGCAAGCGCAGTATTTT. The entire variable domain, with the rest obtained from reference TRBV14 and TRBJ2-3, is as follows: EAGVTQFPSHSVIEKGQTVTLRCDPISGHDNLYWYRRVMGKEIKFLLHFVKESKQDESGMPNNRFLAERTGGTYSTLKVQPAELEDSGVYFCASSLGWSQAQYFGPGTRLTVL.

The rearrangement uses TRBV20-1 and TRBJ2-3; TRBD2 matches 14 bases. J was trimmed by 3 bases and V by 3 bases; bases with no gene match: 11. Germline V gene lookup returns CDR1 DFQATT and CDR2 SNEGSKA (reference sequence). The length of the CDR3 is 18 residues. The CDR3 protein is CSARAGLAGGPGTDTQYF. The CDR3 DNA reads TGCAGTGCTAGGGCCGGACTAGCGGGAGGCCCTGGGACAGATACGCAGTATTTT.

This clonotype came up many times. The chain uses TRBV20-1 and TRBJ2-3; TRBD1 might be the D (6 bases). There are 13 residues in the CDR3. Germline assignment: CDR1 DFQATT and CDR2 SNEGSKA (reference sequence). V lost 6 bases and J 0 bases, leaving 10 bases between the germline ends. The CDR3: CSAKGQSTDTQYF. The DNA of the CDR3 is TGCAGTGCCAAAGGACAGAGCACAGATACGCAGTATTTT.

This clonotype showed up many times. V usage is TRBV28 and J usage is TRBJ2-3, with TRBD1 matching over 8 bases. This CDR3 has 16 residues. V lost 5 bases to trimming and J lost 0 bases; unmatched junction nucleotides: 7. CDR1 MDHEN and CDR2 SYDVKM come from the germline V gene. The CDR3 protein is CASSPGQGGSTDTQYF. For the CDR3, the DNA is TGTGCCAGCAGTCCAGGACAGGGTGGGAGCACAGATACGCAGTATTTT.

CDR3 residues: CASSPPRGLYNEQYF. The CDR3 nucleotides are TGTGCCAGCAGTCCCCCCAGGGGGCTCTACAATGAGCAGTACTTC. This chain uses TRBV28 with TRBJ2-1; 8 bases map to TRBD1. Near its end, the DNA agrees better with TRBJ2-7, so the J call may be wrong. Germline V CDR1 and CDR2: MDHEN, SYDVKM. CDR3 length equals 15 residues.

Only a few counts were recorded for this clonotype. The chain combines TRBV15 with TRBJ2-4; a weak D match, TRBD1 (6 bases). The CDR3 contains 15 residues. Germline CDR1 is LNHNV and CDR2 is YYDKDF (reference sequence). Trimming removed 0 bases at V and 5 bases at J, with 11 bases between. CDR3 sequence reads: CATSREQGVQNIQYF. CDR3 nucleotides: TGTGCCACCAGCAGAGAACAGGGAGTCCAAAACATTCAGTACTTC.

The sample holds a few counts of this clonotype. The rearrangement uses TRBV5-1 and TRBJ2-1, with D possibly called TRBD1 or TRBD2 (5 bases each). V lost 0 bases and J lost 5, with 9 bases in between. Germline-derived CDR1 and CDR2 are SGHRS and YFSETQ. The CDR3 runs 14 residues. The CDR3 loop reads CASSLATGHNEQFF. The CDR3 DNA reads TGCGCCAGCAGCTTGGCAACGGGGCACAATGAGCAGTTCTTC.

The genes are TRBV28 and TRBJ1-6; D might be TRBD1 (5 bases). Trimming pared 7 bases from V and 5 bases from J, leaving 12 bases between. From germline, CDR1 is MDHEN and CDR2 SYDVKM. The CDR3 contains 14 residues. As DNA, the CDR3 is TGTGCCAGCACTATGACAGCAAATAATTCACCCCTCCACTTT. This codes for CASTMTANNSPLHF.

The CDR3 nucleotides read TGCAGCGTTGAACAGTCAGACACCGGGGAGCTGTTTTTT. Amino acids: CSVEQSDTGELFF. The J gene is TRBJ2-2, the V gene TRBV29-1; D uncertain. In germline, CDR1 is SQVTM, CDR2 ANQGSEA. V dropped 2 bases and J dropped 3 bases, with 7 bases sitting between them. The CDR3 contains 13 residues.

The chain recombines TRBV12-3 or TRBV12-4 with TRBJ2-1; 8 bases match TRBD2. The CDR3 loop spans 16 amino acids. V lost 2 bases, J lost 4 bases, and 7 bases stayed unmatched. The CDR3 DNA sequence: TGTGCCAGCAGTTTACGACTAGCGATGATTTACAATGAGCAGTTCTTC. Residues: CASSLRLAMIYNEQFF.